This TCR beta chain was recovered during a study of T-cell memory formation after mild COVID-19 (dated by TCRdb to the early 2020s). Context from the whole study: TCR sequence clusters from the two donors were found to be largely donor specific. In a couple of donors, T-cell clones that expanded and contracted after mild COVID-19 were tracked by sequencing TCRalpha and TCRbeta repertoires over time. Two young, previously healthy adult volunteers made up the cohort, one male and one female.

The instrument given in TCRdb is Illumina NovaSeq 6000. cDNA libraries for TCRalpha and TCRbeta were prepared by 5'RACE using constant-segment primers, with sample barcodes and unique molecular identifiers added. RNA was extracted from every sample with Trizol reagent. The libraries were amplified in two PCR steps, and the second step added a second sample barcode and Illumina TruSeq adapters. Sequencing of libraries was performed on an Illumina NovaSeq with 2 x 150 bp paired-end reads. Turning to the authors' computational methods: Reads were demultiplexed and collapsed into UMI-guided consensus sequences with migec v1.2.7. Using mixcr v2.1.11, UMI consensuses were aligned to TRA and TRB V and J templates and then assembled into clonotypes. Expanded or contracted clonotypes were those called significant by both edgeR and NoisET, with noise models trained on biological replicates. For edgeR calls, a false discovery rate-adjusted p below 0.01 and a log2 fold-change threshold of 1 were applied. As an exploratory analysis of dynamics, max-normalized trajectories of the 1000 most abundant clonotypes were examined with PCA combined with hierarchical clustering. The CD4 or CD8 phenotype of responding clones was assigned using the separately sequenced CD4+ and CD8+ repertoires. TCRdb ran its own pipeline on the public reads, namely fastp trimming at Q25 and MiXCR clone calling, and kept in-frame beta chains. Entries are consolidated by CDR3 protein sequence, retaining the most common genes and DNA. Clone size and V and J calls follow TCRdb, not the original study. The sample table shows around 200,000 distinct CDR3 sequences, and around a sixth are seen once. Roughly 3.8% of the sample is held by the ten biggest clonotypes.

What the study reported, not specific to this receptor: SARS-CoV-2 specificity was not confirmed for the second-wave clones peaking on day 37. From day 15 to 85, contracting clones showed balanced CD4/CD8 phenotypes, whereas a second wave of clones that expanded from day 15 to 37 leaned towards CD4+. Some responding clones were detected in pre-infection memory, suggesting pre-existing cross-reactive memory T cells joined the SARS-CoV-2 response. Contracting CD4+ clones were found mainly in CM and EM memory subsets, while CD8+ clones were enriched in EMRA. The study covered only a couple of mild cases, and larger cohorts including severe cases with pre-infection samples were considered necessary.

Ficoll-Paque density gradient centrifugation was the method used to isolate PBMCs. In regard to this clonotype: The target of this receptor is not known. Qualities for individual bases were not recorded, and no much larger clone is one base off.

Looking up the germline V gene yields CDR1 SGHTS and CDR2 YDEGEE. V sheds 2 bases and J sheds 6 bases, leaving 17 bases between their ends. Including cysteine and phenylalanine, the CDR3 has 16 amino acids. Just CDR3 DNA is preserved here, 48 bases in frame from base 1. The source is a man between 18 and 35 years old who had mild COVID-19 (a few samples of this study predate the infection). The sample titles of this study are shuffled in the database, so cell type and time point are left out; the donor was told from shared clones. Sequencing was carried out using PBMCs or a T cell subset sorted from them (not recorded which). This receptor chain uses TRBV5-8 and TRBJ2-2; matching of 7 bases hints at TRBD1 as the D gene. The nucleotide sequence is given as TGTGCCAGCAGCTTCCGACAGGGTTGGGAGGCCGGGGAGCTGTTTTTT. Translated, this gives CASSFRQGWEAGELFF.